The next 21 T cell receptor beta chains were all read from a single sample in a study of blood T cell repertoires in COVID-19. Some clones are missing from TCRdb's copy, which holds only in-frame ones; the method was immunoSEQ multiplex PCR. The table has about 310,000 clones, about nine tenths seen once. The source material was PBMCs or T cells enriched from blood (not recorded which). The source is a woman aged 40 to 50 who had recovered from COVID-19.

The chain joins TRBV5-4 to TRBJ2-7, with 8 positions matching TRBD2. The V gene's germline CDR1 is SGHNT and CDR2 YYREEE (reference sequence). The J segment lost 0 bases and the V segment lost 4 bases, leaving 9 bases of the junction unmatched. CDR3 size: 16 residues. CDR3 bases: TGTGCCAGCAGCACCTATAGCGGGGCTGCCTCCTACGAGCAGTACTTC. It encodes CASSTYSGAASYEQYF.

This sequence joins TRBV11-2 and TRBJ2-5; 9 nucleotides agree with TRBD2. With 3 bases clipped from V and 1 base from J, the junction kept 9 bases outside the gene matches. The CDR3 loop spans 17 amino acids. Germline V gene sequence: CDR1 SGHAT, CDR2 FQNNGV. DNA for the CDR3: TGTGCCAGCAGCTTCGTACTAGCGGGCAATGTCCAAGAGACCCAGTACTTC. Translation: CASSFVLAGNVQETQYF.

J is TRBJ1-2 and V is TRBV18; a possible D gene is TRBD1 (5 bases). V was trimmed by 3 bases and J by 1 base, leaving 15 bases between them. The CDR3 sequence is 16 residues long. CDR1 and CDR2 (germline): KGHSH, LQKENI. The CDR3 DNA is TGTGCCAGCTCACCGACGGGACGGGGGTTTAACTATGGCTACACCTTC. Translating gives CASSPTGRGFNYGYTF.

This chain links TRBV6-5 with TRBJ1-2; D ambiguous. This CDR3 comprises 13 residues. The germline V gene encodes CDR1 MNHEY and CDR2 SVGAGI. The V end lost 4 bases, the J end lost 8 bases, and 14 bases lay between the germline ends. This CDR3 is CASSSLDWGGYTF. The CDR3 nucleotides are TGTGCCAGCAGTTCCCTGGACTGGGGAGGCTACACCTTC.

This rearrangement joins TRBV24-1 to TRBJ2-3, with D perhaps TRBD2 (5 bases). This CDR3 is built from 14 residues. Germline CDR1 KGHDR, CDR2 SFDVKD. Trimming took 1 base from V and 4 from J, leaving 8 bases between them. CDR3 region: CATSDFTRPDTQYF. As DNA, the CDR3 is TGTGCCACCAGTGATTTTACTAGGCCAGATACGCAGTATTTT.

This chain connects TRBV2 to TRBJ2-5; 7 bases agree with TRBD2. CDR1 is SNHLY, CDR2 FYNNEI, per germline. The V gene end was trimmed by 4 bases and the J gene end by 4 bases; junction bases not matched to a gene: 3. The CDR3 consists of 13 residues. DNA of the CDR3: TGTGCCAGCAGTGGGGGGGGAGGAGAGACCCAGTACTTC. This translates into CASSGGGGETQYF.

The chain recombines TRBV6-4 with TRBJ1-1, with D unresolved. The CDR3 is 15 residues long. Trimming cost V 0 bases and J 0 bases, with 8 bases left between them. Per the germline V gene, CDR1 is MRHNA and CDR2 is SNTAGT. The CDR3 nucleotides read TGTGCCAGCAGTGACTCCGGGTCCATGAACACTGAAGCTTTCTTT. Residues: CASSDSGSMNTEAFF.

As DNA, the CDR3 is TGTGCCAGCTCACTCCGACTAGCGGGAGTCTCTTTGGGTATCAACAATGAGCAGTTCTTC. It yields the protein CASSLRLAGVSLGINNEQFF. The chain couples TRBV18 to TRBJ2-1, with 12 bases fitting TRBD2. The CDR3 sequence is 20 residues long. Looked up from germline, CDR1 is KGHSH and CDR2 is LQKENI. V trimming: 4 bases; J trimming: 5 bases; junction bases outside the gene matches: 18.

This clone showed up just a few times. This chain connects TRBV28 to TRBJ2-1; possible D gene TRBD1, 6 bases. Trimming left V 3 bases short and J 15 bases short, with 12 bases between. This CDR3 region has 11 residues. CDR1 is MDHEN, CDR2 SYDVKM, per germline. The CDR3 DNA follows: TGTGCCAGCAGTTTTATGGGGGCGGTGTTCTTC. Residues: CASSFMGAVFF.

The rearrangement joins TRBV5-6 to TRBJ1-3; D might be TRBD1 (5 bases). CDR1 and CDR2 (germline): SGHDT, YYEEEE. The CDR3 extends over 18 amino acids. The V and J ends lost 3 bases and 4 bases respectively, with 23 bases between them. As DNA, the CDR3 is TGTGCCAGCAGCTCATCGGAGAACAGGTTGGAAACAGGAAACACCATATATTTT. Translated, it gives CASSSSENRLETGNTIYF.

The chain couples TRBV21-1 to TRBJ2-3; the D call in the table, TRBD2, was not verified against the DNA. TRBV21-1 has pseudogene status. The CDR3 runs 24 residues. The CDR3 here is CASSKYGGLNKPIRAEESTDTQYF. CDR3 sequence (DNA): TGTGCCAGCAGCAAATATGGGGGACTAAACAAGCCAATCCGAGCAGAAGAGAGCACAGATACGCAGTATTTT.

This chain links TRBV7-2 with TRBJ2-7; no clear D gene. CDR1 is SGHTA and CDR2 is FQGNSA in the germline V gene. The V gene lost 4 bases and the J gene lost 0 bases, with 13 bases spanning the gap. The CDR3 is 15 amino acids. CDR3 sequence: CASSSTGSSSYEQYF. In DNA, the CDR3 is TGTGCCAGCAGCTCTACCGGGTCTAGCTCCTACGAGCAGTACTTC.

This CDR3 is CSAPLAGVTFF. The CDR3 DNA is TGCAGCGCTCCACTAGCGGGAGTTACGTTCTTC. The chain couples TRBV29-1 to TRBJ2-1; 11 positions match TRBD2. J was trimmed by 15 bases and V by 7 bases; bases with no gene match: 8. From germline, CDR1 is SQVTM and CDR2 ANQGSEA. This CDR3 contains 11 residues.

The genes are TRBV12-3 or TRBV12-4 and TRBJ2-1; maybe TRBD2 (5 bases). The CDR3 loop spans 13 amino acids. Trimming took off 6 bases at V and 8 bases at J, with 14 bases between the two ends. The CDR3 reads CASRETTVYEQFF. CDR3 DNA: TGTGCCAGCAGAGAGACTACAGTCTATGAGCAGTTCTTC.

The V gene is TRBV10-3, the J gene TRBJ1-1; D not resolved. V was trimmed by 3 bases and J by 1 base, leaving 12 bases between them. CDR3 length equals 15 residues. In germline, CDR1 is ENHRY, CDR2 SYGVKD. As DNA, the CDR3 is TGTGCCATCAGTGAAACCAGGTCGGAGAACACTGAAGCTTTCTTT. Translated, it gives CAISETRSENTEAFF.

V is TRBV2 and J is TRBJ1-1, with 7 bases matching TRBD1. This CDR3 is built from 15 residues. CDR1 is SNHLY, CDR2 FYNNEI, per germline. J gave up 1 base and V 4 bases, and 6 bases lay outside the gene matches. In DNA, the CDR3 is TGTGCCAGCAGTGCCCCGGGACAGTCGAACACTGAAGCTTTCTTT. Translated: CASSAPGQSNTEAFF.

The chain recombines TRBV19 with TRBJ1-1; 7 bases fit TRBD1. Trimming took 7 bases from V and 1 from J; bases not matched to a gene: 6. The CDR3 is 14 residues long. Germline V gene lookup returns CDR1 LNHDA and CDR2 SQIVND (reference sequence). CDR3 sequence reads: CASTGGVWNTEAFF. Here the CDR3 DNA reads TGTGCCAGTACAGGGGGAGTATGGAACACTGAAGCTTTCTTT.

This rearrangement joins TRBV3-1 (or the pseudogene TRBV3-2) to TRBJ2-1, with D possibly matching TRBD2 (7 bases). The germline V gene encodes CDR1 LGHDT and CDR2 YNNKEL (reference sequence). This CDR3 spans 15 amino acids. V was pared by 7 bases and J by 6 bases, with 19 bases between. In DNA form, the CDR3 reads TGTGCCAGCACCACAATAGGGGGGGGGCTCAATGAGCAGTTCTTC. Translation: CASTTIGGGLNEQFF.

There are a few counts of this clone. V usage is TRBV2 and J usage is TRBJ1-5; no clear D gene. V gave up 3 bases and J gave up 0 bases, with 6 bases separating them. CDR3 length: 14 residues. Germline CDR1 and CDR2: SNHLY and FYNNEI. This chain's CDR3 is CASSETYSNQPQHF. CDR3 nucleotides: TGTGCCAGCAGTGAGACATATAGCAATCAGCCCCAGCATTTT.

The V gene is TRBV9, the J gene TRBJ2-3, with D perhaps TRBD2 (6 bases). Germline V gene sequence: CDR1 SGDLS, CDR2 YYNGEE. V was clipped by 3 bases and J by 2 bases, with 13 bases between them. The CDR3 runs to 15 residues. CDR3 in DNA: TGTGCCAGCAGCGGGCTCCGGGGGACCACAGATACGCAGTATTTT. Amino acids: CASSGLRGTTDTQYF. The full variable domain, with the rest looked up from reference TRBV9 and TRBJ2-3, is DSGVTQTPKHLITATGQRVTLRCSPRSGDLSVYWYQQSLDQGLQFLIQYYNGEERAKGNILERFSAQQFPDLHSELNLSSLELGDSALYFCASSGLRGTTDTQYFGPGTRLTVL.

This chain connects TRBV19 to TRBJ2-5; perhaps TRBD2 as D (6 bases). The V end was cut by 9 bases, the J end by 5 bases, with 19 bases between. Germline V gives CDR1 LNHDA, CDR2 SQIVND (reference sequence). The CDR3 is 14 amino acids. The CDR3 DNA reads TGTGCCAGCCGCCTCTCTAGCGCTCGGGAGACCCAGTACTTC. It translates to CASRLSSARETQYF. The variable domain in full, with the rest retrieved from reference TRBV19 and TRBJ2-5, is DGGITQSPKYLFRKEGQNVTLSCEQNLNHDAMYWYRQDPGQGLRLIYYSQIVNDFQKGDIAEGYSVSREKKESFPLTVTSAQKNPTAFYLCASRLSSARETQYFGPGTRLLVL.